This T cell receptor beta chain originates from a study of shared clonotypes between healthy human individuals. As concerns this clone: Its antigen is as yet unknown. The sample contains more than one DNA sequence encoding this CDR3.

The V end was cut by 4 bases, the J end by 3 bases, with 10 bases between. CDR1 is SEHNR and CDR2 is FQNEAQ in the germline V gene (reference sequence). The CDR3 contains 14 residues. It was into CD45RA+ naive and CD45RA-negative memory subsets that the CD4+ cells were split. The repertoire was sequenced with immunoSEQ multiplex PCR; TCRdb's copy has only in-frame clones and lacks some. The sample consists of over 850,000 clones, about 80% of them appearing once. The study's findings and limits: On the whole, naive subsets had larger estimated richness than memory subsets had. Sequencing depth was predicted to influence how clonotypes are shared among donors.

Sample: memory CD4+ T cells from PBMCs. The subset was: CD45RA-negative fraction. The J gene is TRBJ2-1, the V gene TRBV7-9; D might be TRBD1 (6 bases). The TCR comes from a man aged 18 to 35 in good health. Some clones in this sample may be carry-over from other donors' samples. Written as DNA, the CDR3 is TGTGCCAGCAGCTCGTGGACAGACTACAATGAGCAGTTCTTC. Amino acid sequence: CASSSWTDYNEQFF.